This T cell receptor beta chain emerged from a study of blood T cell repertoires in COVID-19. Study details: T cells, B-cell-depleted T cells, or PBMCs supplied cDNA or gDNA.

Clones were sequenced by immunoSEQ multiplex PCR, and TCRdb holds only the in-frame ones, with some missing. The table lists around 210,000 clones, more than 70% of them singletons. The sequenced material came from PBMCs or T cells enriched from blood (not recorded which). The sequence was obtained from a woman under 30 who had recovered from COVID-19.

CDR3 loop: CASSPVNSWNQPQHF. Written as DNA, the CDR3 is TGTGCCAGCAGCCCGGTGAATAGCTGGAATCAGCCCCAGCATTTT. This rearrangement joins TRBV6-5 to TRBJ1-5; D gene uncertain. The CDR3 sequence is 15 residues long. The ends were cut back, 6 bases at V and 4 bases at J, with 16 bases in the middle. Germline V lookup: CDR1 MNHEY, CDR2 SVGAGI.